Below are 16 T cell receptor beta chains sequenced from a single sample in a study of breast tumors, draining lymph nodes, adjacent tissues. TCRdb re-called the multiplex PCR reads with MiXCR, one entry per CDR3 protein. The sample has around 230,000 distinct CDR3 sequences; 32% are singletons. Axillary draining lymph nodes of breast cancer patients supplied the node samples. Sequenced material: axillary lymph node tissue. These receptor sequences come from a female donor with breast cancer. Some clones in this sample may be carry-over from other donors' samples.

This clonotype appeared many times. One base away lies a much larger clone, so this may be a sequencing read error. Since no conserved phenylalanine or tryptophan closes the CDR3, a read error is the likely cause. In DNA form, the CDR3 reads TGTGCCAGCAGCACCTCGACAGGACAAGAGACCCAGTACCTC. It translates to CASSTSTGQETQYL. The V and J genes are TRBV7-2 and TRBJ2-5; possible D gene TRBD1, 6 bases. The V end lost 5 bases, the J end lost 2 bases, and 12 bases lay between the germline ends. This CDR3 is built from 14 residues. The germline V gene encodes CDR1 SGHTA and CDR2 FQGNSA.

V and J are TRBV6-1 and TRBJ2-3, with no clear D. The CDR3 is 14 amino acids. In germline, CDR1 is MNHNS, CDR2 SASEGT. V lost 6 bases, J lost 2 bases, and 12 bases lay in between. CDR3 amino acids: CASRLSTYTDTQYF. Here the CDR3 DNA reads TGTGCCAGCAGACTAAGTACCTACACAGATACGCAGTATTTT.

In its sample, this clonotype was seen many times. The gene calls are TRBV20-1 and TRBJ2-3; possible D gene TRBD2, 6 bases. The CDR3 is 13 residues long. Germline V gives CDR1 DFQATT, CDR2 SNEGSKA (reference sequence). Deletions cut 5 bases from V and 8 bases from J, with 17 bases between. The CDR3 nucleotides read TGCAGTGCTCTTCAAACTAGCCGGGGTACGCAGTATTTT. It specifies CSALQTSRGTQYF.

In regard to this clonotype: Since a much larger clone is just one base distant, this may be a read error. This chain connects TRBV11-3 to TRBJ2-2; perhaps TRBD1 as D (6 bases). This CDR3 has 15 residues. CDR1 SGHNT and CDR2 YENEEA come from the germline V gene. The germline V and J ends were trimmed by 5 bases and 4 bases, with 14 bases remaining between them. CDR3 nucleotide sequence: TGTGCCAGCAGCCAGACCAGGGGCGCCACCGGGGAGCTGTTTTTT. Translating gives CASSQTRGATGELFF. Filled out from reference TRBV11-3 and TRBJ2-2, the complete variable domain reads EAGVVQSPRYKIIEKKQPVAFWCNPISGHNTLYWYLQNLGQGPELLIRYENEEAVDDSQLPKDRFSAERLKGVDSTLKIQPAELGDSAVYLCASSQTRGATGELFFGEGSRLTVL.

At least ten counts were recorded for this clonotype. One end of the junction fails to match germline, which may point to a read error. V is TRBV12-3 or TRBV12-4 and J is TRBJ2-7; D might be TRBD1 (5 bases). The CDR3 contains 12 residues. In nucleotides, the CDR3 is TGTGCCAGCAGTTTACGGATGGGGCCCAGGTCCTTC. Amino acids: CASSLRMGPRSF.

The chain carries TRBV25-1 and TRBJ2-1; 8 bases map to TRBD2. CDR1 and CDR2 from the germline V gene are MGHDK and SYGVNS. The CDR3 totals 15 residues. V was pared by 1 base and J by 2 bases, with 1 base of the junction left unmatched. The CDR3 region is CASSELTSAYNEQFF. The CDR3 coding sequence is TGTGCCAGCAGTGAATTGACTAGCGCCTACAATGAGCAGTTCTTC.

This clonotype has a count of ten or more. This chain connects TRBV7-9 to TRBJ2-7, with D possibly TRBD1 on 6 matching bases. Germline CDR1 and CDR2: SEHNR and FQNEAQ (reference sequence). Trimming shortened V by 1 base and J by 3 bases, and 10 bases separated the two germline ends. This CDR3 is built from 14 residues. Here the CDR3 reads CASSLVGQFYEQYF. The DNA of the CDR3 is TGTGCCAGCAGCTTAGTAGGACAGTTCTACGAGCAGTACTTC.

This clonotype occurred many times. The chain joins TRBV7-9 to TRBJ2-1, with TRBD2 identical over 11 bases. This CDR3 has 19 amino acids. The V segment lost 5 bases and the J segment 6 bases; nucleotides outside the gene matches: 18. Germline V gives CDR1 SEHNR, CDR2 FQNEAQ (reference sequence). This CDR3 reads CASSGLGSGRAMGLNEQFF. The CDR3 DNA follows: TGTGCCAGCAGCGGTTTGGGTAGCGGGAGGGCCATGGGCCTCAATGAGCAGTTCTTC.

This clonotype was counted many times. The J gene is TRBJ2-1, the V gene TRBV4-1; 7 nucleotides agree with TRBD1. Germline V gene sequence: CDR1 MGHRA, CDR2 YSYEKL. Trimming at V came to 1 base and at J to 5 bases, leaving 8 bases not matched to a gene. The CDR3 extends over 16 amino acids. CDR3 amino acids: CASSQVPGTANNEQFF. The CDR3 coding sequence is TGCGCCAGCAGCCAAGTCCCCGGGACAGCCAACAATGAGCAGTTCTTC.

In this sample, this clonotype turned up a few times. A much larger clone lies a single base off, so this may be a read error. This chain connects TRBV9 to TRBJ2-1, with TRBD2 identical over 10 bases. This CDR3 contains 14 residues. Germline CDR1 SGDLS, CDR2 YYNGEE. The CDR3 here is CASGVLAGDNEQFF. CDR3 nucleotides: TGTGCCAGCGGCGTGCTAGCGGGAGACAATGAGCAGTTCTTC.

This clonotype was observed many times. The chain has TRBV4-1 and TRBJ1-6; perhaps TRBD1 as D (6 bases). Germline CDR1 MGHRA, CDR2 YSYEKL. The CDR3 covers 16 residues. V was clipped by 1 base and J by 5 bases, with 12 bases between them. CDR3 nucleotides: TGCGCCAGCAGCCAAGTCTCTAGGGGGAATAATTCACCCCTCCACTTT. This sequence encodes CASSQVSRGNNSPLHF.

This clonotype was picked up many times. V is TRBV4-1 and J is TRBJ2-5; D possibly corresponds to TRBD1 (6 bases). The CDR3 sequence is 15 residues long. Trimming removed 2 bases at V and 5 bases at J, with 15 bases between. The germline V gene has CDR1 MGHRA and CDR2 YSYEKL. The chain's CDR3 is CASSQTTGPWETQYF. The DNA for the CDR3 is TGCGCCAGCAGCCAAACGACAGGACCCTGGGAGACCCAGTACTTC.

At least ten counts were recorded for this clonotype. This chain joins TRBV7-8 and TRBJ1-2; no definite D call. Germline V gene sequence: CDR1 SGHVS, CDR2 FQNEAQ. V lost 0 bases and J lost 0, with 11 bases in between. The CDR3 totals 16 residues. The CDR3 reads CASSLASGATNYGYTF. CDR3 sequence (DNA): TGTGCCAGCAGCTTAGCGTCTGGAGCCACTAACTATGGCTACACCTTC.

The rearrangement links TRBV27 to TRBJ2-3; 9 nucleotides agree with TRBD1. Germline lookup yields CDR1 MNHEY and CDR2 SMNVEV (reference sequence). V lost 1 base to trimming and J lost 2 bases; unmatched junction nucleotides: 4. This CDR3 has 16 amino acids. CDR3 amino acids: CASSLLGTGNTDTQYF. The CDR3, as DNA: TGTGCCAGCAGTTTATTGGGGACAGGGAACACAGATACGCAGTATTTT.

This clonotype was observed at least ten times. A much larger clonotype is one base distant, so this may be a read error. The CDR3 region is CSVENGGNEQYF. CDR3 in DNA: TGCAGCGTTGAAAATGGCGGGAACGAGCAGTACTTC. The chain joins TRBV29-1 to TRBJ2-7; perhaps TRBD2 as D (6 bases). The V gene's germline CDR1 is SQVTM and CDR2 ANQGSEA. There are 12 residues in the CDR3. Trimming shortened V by 2 bases and J by 5 bases, and 10 bases separated the two germline ends.

Worth noting for this clonotype: Given the absence of the conserved phenylalanine or tryptophan at the CDR3 end, a read error is likely. Because the CDR3's place on the DNA is in doubt, the DNA is left out and the CDR3 is given as listed by TCRdb. The chain uses TRBV19 and TRBJ1-3. CDR1 is LNHDA, CDR2 SQIVND, per germline (reference sequence). The CDR3 region is 10 residues in length, termini included. The CDR3 spells CASGLAGVNT.